These T cell receptor beta chains were read from a single sample in a study of T cell repertoires in cytomegalovirus infection. One entry per CDR3 protein results from TCRdb running MiXCR on the reads. The sample holds 570,000 or so distinct CDR3 sequences; about 39% are singletons and the top ten take 40% to 60%. The antigens for these receptors are not known. This sample comprised cultured PBMCs, obtained from culture after CMV antigen stimulation. These TCRs come from a human donor in good health (CMV status not recorded). Some clones in this sample may be carry-over from other donors' samples. CDR3s include the opening cysteine and the closing phenylalanine or tryptophan. A D gene is named only where the DNA matches it firmly. Expanded clones get a size class; other rows say once, few or many, or leave the size out.

TRBJ2-5 - TRBV19 - 14 CASSSRDPQETQYF TGTGCCAGTAGTTCCCGGGATCCCCAAGAGACCCAGTACTTC
TRBJ1-6 TRBD1 TRBV12-3/TRBV12-4 - 15 CASSRSRTGNSPLHF TGTGCCAGCAGTCGGAGCCGGACAGGCAATTCACCCCTCCACTTT
TRBJ2-5 TRBD2 TRBV5-1 - 13 CASEERGGETQYF TGCGCCAGCGAGGAGCGGGGGGGAGAGACCCAGTACTTC
TRBJ2-7 - TRBV19 - 13 CASSMRAAKTKYF TGTGCCAGTAGTATGAGAGCGGCCAAAACGAAGTACTTC
TRBJ2-7 - TRBV7-7 - 14 CASSPGFGTYEQYF TGTGCCAGCAGCCCCGGGTTTGGAACCTACGAGCAGTACTTC
TRBJ2-1 - TRBV2 few 18 CASSENDILAISRNEQFF TGTGCCAGCAGTGAAAATGATATACTAGCCATAAGTAGGAATGAGCAGTTCTTC
TRBJ2-5 - TRBV20-1 - 10 CSAAYETQYF TGCAGTGCAGCATACGAGACCCAGTACTTC
TRBJ2-5 TRBD1 TRBV7-2 few 16 CASSAERGTGLGTQYF TGTGCCAGCAGCGCTGAACGGGGGACAGGGTTGGGGACCCAGTACTTC
TRBJ2-1 TRBD1 TRBV7-9 - 15 CASSTTGERYNEQFF TGTGCCAGCAGCACAACAGGGGAGCGCTACAATGAGCAGTTCTTC
TRBJ2-1 TRBD2 TRBV11-1 - 16 CASSTLAGALNNEQFF TGTGCCAGCAGCACCCTAGCGGGGGCCCTAAACAATGAGCAGTTCTTC
TRBJ2-7 - TRBV10-3 few 12 CAISEVKDEQYF TGTGCCATCAGTGAGGTAAAAGACGAGCAGTACTTC
TRBJ2-1 TRBD1 TRBV7-8 many 21 CASSSLRQGWRGLRSYNEQFF TGTGCCAGCAGCTCACTACGACAGGGGTGGCGCGGGCTGAGATCCTACAATGAGCAGTTCTTC
TRBJ2-5 - TRBV7-9 few 16 CASSLDRVAPGEAQYF TGTGCCAGCAGCTTAGACCGCGTGGCGCCGGGGGAGGCCCAGTACTTC
TRBJ2-1 TRBD2 TRBV7-2 few 16 CASSSLSGSSYNEQFF TGTGCCAGCAGCTCTCTTAGCGGGTCATCCTACAATGAGCAGTTCTTC
TRBJ1-5 - TRBV7-2 - 14 CASSLRGAAQPQHF TGTGCCAGCAGCTTACGGGGGGCGGCTCAGCCCCAGCATTTT
TRBJ2-5 TRBD1 TRBV19 - 13 CASRQGGSGAQYF TGTGCCAGCCGACAGGGGGGCTCGGGGGCCCAGTACTTC
TRBJ1-6 TRBD1 TRBV27 once 15 CASNPGQGWGSPLHF TGTGCCAGCAACCCGGGACAGGGTTGGGGCTCACCCCTCCACTTT
TRBJ1-2 - TRBV4-1 - 13 CASSQVQTRGYTF TGCGCCAGCAGCCAAGTTCAGACGCGGGGCTACACCTTC
TRBJ2-1 TRBD2 TRBV12-3/TRBV12-4 few 15 CASSPGTSGRNEQFF TGTGCCAGCAGTCCCGGGACTAGCGGGAGGAATGAGCAGTTCTTC
TRBJ1-4 - TRBV7-9 few 16 CASSFGPHVRRKGLFF TGTGCCAGCAGCTTCGGGCCGCACGTTCGCAGAAAAGGGCTGTTTTTT
TRBJ2-1 - TRBV7-2 few 14 CASSLLRNYNEQFF TGTGCCAGCAGCTTATTGCGGAATTACAATGAGCAGTTCTTC
TRBJ2-5 - TRBV2 - 14 CASTRETGQETQYF TGTGCCAGCACCAGGGAGACAGGTCAAGAGACCCAGTACTTC
TRBJ2-1 TRBD2 TRBV7-2 - 14 CASSLASGRVEQFF TGTGCCAGCAGCTTAGCTAGCGGGAGGGTTGAGCAGTTCTTC
TRBJ2-7 - TRBV7-6 - 17 CASSSTGRGHFTYEQYF TGTGCCAGCAGCTCGACGGGGCGGGGGCACTTTACCTACGAGCAGTACTTC
TRBJ2-3 - TRBV7-2 - 15 CASSFRGVFTDTQYF TGTGCCAGCAGCTTCCGCGGCGTGTTCACAGATACGCAGTATTTT
TRBJ1-4 - TRBV12-3/TRBV12-4 few 12 CASSLSDSKLFF TGTGCCAGCAGTTTATCAGACTCGAAACTGTTTTTT
TRBJ1-2 TRBD1 TRBV12-3/TRBV12-4 many 13 CASGAGQSYGYTF TGTGCCAGCGGTGCGGGACAGAGTTATGGCTACACCTTC
TRBJ2-3 - TRBV7-2 few 13 CASIPTPPYTQYF TGTGCCAGCATCCCCACCCCCCCGTATACGCAGTATTTT
TRBJ1-6 TRBD1 TRBV12-3/TRBV12-4 few 14 CASSLRDRDSPLHF TGTGCCAGCAGTTTGCGGGACAGGGATTCACCCCTCCACTTT
TRBJ2-5 - TRBV11-2 - 14 CASSFVRLGETQYF TGTGCCAGCAGCTTCGTACGGCTCGGTGAGACCCAGTACTTC
TRBJ2-7 - TRBV7-2 few 15 CASIEKYGTPYEQYF TGTGCCAGCATCGAGAAATACGGGACCCCTTACGAGCAGTACTTC
TRBJ2-3 TRBD2 TRBV7-2 many 15 CASTLTGLATDTQYF TGTGCCAGCACCTTGACGGGACTAGCTACAGATACGCAGTATTTT
TRBJ2-2 - TRBV7-2 - 14 CASSLVVDTGELFF TGTGCCAGCAGCTTAGTTGTGGATACCGGGGAGCTGTTTTTT
TRBJ2-7 TRBD2 TRBV10-3 - 16 CAINRGGPGGSYEQYF TGTGCCATCAACCGGGGTGGACCCGGGGGGTCCTACGAGCAGTACTTC
TRBJ1-1 - TRBV7-2 - 16 CASSVLSLGSNTEAFF TGTGCCAGCAGCGTACTTAGTTTGGGATCCAACACTGAAGCTTTCTTT
TRBJ2-7 TRBD2 TRBV7-6 few 14 CASSTHAGGYEQYF TGTGCCAGCAGCACTCACGCGGGAGGCTACGAGCAGTACTTC
TRBJ1-3 TRBD1 TRBV7-6 - 16 CASSPRGQISGNTIYF TGTGCCAGCAGCCCGAGGGGACAGATCTCTGGAAACACCATATATTTT
TRBJ1-6 - TRBV7-2 - 15 CASKDSYSYNSPLHF TGTGCCAGCAAGGACAGCTACTCCTATAATTCACCCCTCCACTTT
TRBJ1-2 - TRBV2 - 17 CASRARARELEGYGYTF TGTGCCAGCAGGGCCCGGGCACGCGAACTAGAGGGCTATGGCTACACCTTC
TRBJ2-4 - TRBV7-9 - 15 CASSPPGWDKNIQYF TGTGCCAGCAGCCCTCCGGGTTGGGACAAAAACATTCAGTACTTC
TRBJ2-1 TRBD2 TRBV10-3 - 18 CAISSAGSTSGGYNEQFF TGTGCCATCAGTTCCGCGGGTTCTACTAGCGGGGGATACAATGAGCAGTTCTTC
TRBJ1-3 TRBD1 TRBV7-2 many 15 CASSLGTAGGNTIYF TGTGCCAGCAGCCTAGGGACAGCAGGAGGAAACACCATATATTTT
TRBJ2-3 TRBD2 TRBV5-6 - 13 CASSPLAGDTQYF TGTGCCAGCAGCCCGCTAGCGGGCGATACGCAGTATTTT
TRBJ2-3 TRBD2 TRBV11-2 few 14 CASSRRGTGDTQYF TGTGCCAGCAGCCGGCGGGGGACGGGAGATACGCAGTATTTT
TRBJ2-2 - TRBV7-6 - 16 CASSLGYRANTGELFF TGTGCCAGCAGCTTAGGATACAGGGCGAACACCGGGGAGCTGTTTTTT
TRBJ2-1 TRBD1 TRBV5-4 few 17 CASSGGQGDYSYNEQFF TGTGCCAGCAGCGGCGGACAGGGCGACTACTCCTACAATGAGCAGTTCTTC
TRBJ2-7 - TRBV30 - 14 CAWRLGGALYEQYF TGTGCCTGGAGATTGGGGGGGGCTCTTTACGAGCAGTACTTC